Following are 15 T cell receptor beta chains from one sample sequenced in a study of T cells after yellow fever vaccination (dated by TCRdb to between 2017 and 2020). Library prep was done by 5' RACE. For sequencing, an Illumina HiSeq 2500 was employed. In TCRdb, the public reads were trimmed at Q25 with fastp and aligned with MiXCR, with productive beta chains retained. Each entry merges the rows of one CDR3 protein and shows their most common DNA and genes. The sample includes 300,000 or so distinct CDR3 sequences, with 6.8% observed a single time. Of the sample, around 17% is held by the ten largest clones. Taken with the paper, the label for treatment or condition translates to: live attenuated yellow fever vaccine strain. The sequenced sample was PBMCs, obtained more than 40 days after the first yellow fever vaccination. The receptors shown here come from a man aged 18-30 years who received the YFV17D yellow fever vaccine.

This clonotype was observed a handful of times. This chain connects TRBV5-1 to TRBJ2-5; D is perhaps TRBD1 (7 bases). The CDR3 runs 15 residues. CDR1 and CDR2 from the germline V gene are SGHRS and YFSETQ. The V end lost 3 bases, the J end lost 5 bases, and 17 bases lay between the germline ends. The CDR3 DNA is TGCGCCAGCAGCTCAAGACAGGGTGGAGGGGAGACCCAGTACTTC. This translates into CASSSRQGGGETQYF. The full variable domain, with the rest looked up from reference TRBV5-1 and TRBJ2-5, is KAGVTQTPRYLIKTRGQQVTLSCSPISGHRSVSWYQQTPGQGLQFLFEYFSETQRNKGNFPGRFSGRQFSNSRSEMNVSTLELGDSALYLCASSSRQGGGETQYFGPGTRLLVL.

This clonotype was counted a few times. The chain uses TRBV4-1 and TRBJ1-6, with D hard to call. The CDR3 is 14 amino acids. The germline gives CDR1 MGHRA, CDR2 YSYEKL. V lost 1 base, J lost 7 bases, and 8 bases lay in between. The CDR3 here is CASSQGVSNSPLHF. CDR3 bases: TGCGCCAGCAGCCAAGGGGTTTCCAATTCACCCCTCCACTTT.

This clonotype was picked up many times. This chain links TRBV6-1 with TRBJ2-2; 9 bases line up with TRBD2. The CDR3 extends over 13 amino acids. Trimming cost V 6 bases and J 6 bases; bases outside gene matches: 2. The germline V gene encodes CDR1 MNHNS and CDR2 SASEGT. CDR3 amino acids: CASSAGGPGELFF. The CDR3, as DNA: TGTGCCAGCAGCGCGGGGGGGCCCGGGGAGCTGTTTTTT.

The V call is TRBV5-6, the J call TRBJ2-1; D remains ambiguous. V lost 3 bases to trimming and J lost 11 bases, with 12 bases between them. This CDR3 comprises 12 residues. Germline-derived CDR1 and CDR2 are SGHDT and YYEEEE. The CDR3: CASSWRTGKQFF. The DNA for the CDR3 is TGTGCCAGCAGCTGGCGAACTGGGAAGCAGTTCTTC.

This clonotype was counted ten times or more. This chain uses TRBV7-2 with TRBJ1-1; 7 nucleotides line up with TRBD1. The CDR3 has 14 residues. Germline values: CDR1 SGHTA, CDR2 FQGNSA. The V and J ends lost 5 bases and 4 bases, in that order; junction bases with no gene match: 7. CDR3 loop: CASSVGGSGTEAFF. CDR3 DNA sequence: TGTGCCAGCAGCGTAGGGGGCTCTGGCACTGAAGCTTTCTTT. Filled out from reference TRBV7-2 and TRBJ1-1, the complete variable domain reads GAGVSQSPSNKVTEKGKDVELRCDPISGHTALYWYRQSLGQGLEFLIYFQGNSAPDKSGLPSDRFSAERTGGSVSTLTIQRTQQEDSAVYLCASSVGGSGTEAFFGQGTRLTVV.

This clonotype showed up many times. This chain links TRBV12-3 or TRBV12-4 with TRBJ2-7; D not certain. The CDR3 extends over 12 amino acids. V dropped 3 bases and J dropped 3 bases, with 6 bases sitting between them. CDR3 residues: CASSFSGYEQYV. CDR3 in DNA: TGTGCCAGCAGTTTTTCGGGCTACGAGCAGTACGTC.

This chain uses TRBV5-5 with TRBJ1-1; D gene uncertain. The CDR3 contains 16 residues. V was pared by 4 bases and J by 1 base, with 17 bases between. Germline V gene data show CDR1 as SGHKS and CDR2 as YYEKEE (reference sequence). CDR3: CASSPAGFSRNTEAFF. In DNA form, the CDR3 reads TGTGCCAGCAGCCCAGCGGGCTTTAGTCGGAACACTGAAGCTTTCTTT.

J is TRBJ1-3 and V is TRBV4-1; D is unclear. The CDR3 length is 17 residues. V shed 0 bases and J shed 0 bases, with 12 bases lying between them. In germline, CDR1 is MGHRA, CDR2 YSYEKL. In DNA form, the CDR3 reads TGCGCCAGCAGCCAAGAGGCCGGACTTAGCTCTGGAAACACCATATATTTT. Protein: CASSQEAGLSSGNTIYF.

This clonotype was seen a handful of times. The CDR3 region has the DNA TGTGCCAGCAGTGAAGCGTACAGTAGCACAGATACGCAGTATTTT. This translates into CASSEAYSSTDTQYF. The chain combines TRBV6-1 with TRBJ2-3; D not certain. The CDR3 totals 15 residues. Looked up from germline, CDR1 is MNHNS and CDR2 is SASEGT. Trimming took 0 bases from V and 0 from J, leaving 7 bases between them.

This clonotype was seen many times. The rearrangement links TRBV12-5 to TRBJ2-6, with 8 bases identical to TRBD1. Germline lookup yields CDR1 LGHNT and CDR2 FRNRAP. CDR3 length equals 17 residues. J lost 4 bases, V lost 5 bases, and 10 bases had no gene match. CDR3 DNA sequence: TGTGCTAGTGGTCCAGGACAGGGAACGGTGGGGGCCAACGTCCTGACTTTC. Protein sequence: CASGPGQGTVGANVLTF.

This clonotype was found a few times. This chain connects TRBV30 to TRBJ2-7, with D perhaps matching TRBD1 or TRBD2 (5 bases each). Trimming took off 4 bases at V and 3 bases at J, with 13 bases between the two ends. Germline loops: CDR1 GTSNPN, CDR2 SVGIG (reference sequence). This CDR3 is 13 amino acids long. The CDR3 region has the DNA TGTGCCTGGACGAGGGACGCTTTCTACGAGCAGTACTTC. Encoded protein: CAWTRDAFYEQYF.

A remark on this clonotype: A much larger clone lies a single base off, so this may be a read error. J is TRBJ2-1 and V is TRBV18, with TRBD2 matching 10 bases. The CDR3 loop spans 15 amino acids. Germline V lookup: CDR1 KGHSH, CDR2 LQKENI. The V and J ends lost 6 bases and 5 bases, in that order; junction bases with no gene match: 7. CDR3 residues: CASSRQLAGHNEQFF. DNA for the CDR3: TGTGCCAGCTCGCGCCAACTAGCGGGGCACAATGAGCAGTTCTTC.

The chain couples TRBV5-1 to TRBJ2-3, with D maybe TRBD1 (6 bases). The CDR3 length is 16 residues. From germline, CDR1 is SGHRS and CDR2 YFSETQ. Trimming removed 7 bases at V and 0 bases at J, with 18 bases between. The CDR3 is CASEHFGGGSTDTQYF. As DNA, the CDR3 is TGCGCCAGCGAACACTTTGGGGGCGGGAGCACAGATACGCAGTATTTT.

This clonotype came up a few times. V usage is TRBV4-1 and J usage is TRBJ1-1; 9 bases match TRBD1. Trimming removed 4 bases from V and 0 bases from J; junction bases left unmatched: 12. The germline V gene encodes CDR1 MGHRA and CDR2 YSYEKL. The CDR3 is 18 residues long. CDR3 nucleotides: TGCGCCAGCAGCCCACTCCCCCTGACAGGGGGAATGAACACTGAAGCTTTCTTT. The encoded protein is CASSPLPLTGGMNTEAFF.

The sample holds many counts of this clonotype. The V and J genes are TRBV10-3 and TRBJ2-1; D unresolved. V was pared by 6 bases and J by 3 bases, with 9 bases between. The CDR3 is 13 residues long. Germline V gene lookup returns CDR1 ENHRY and CDR2 SYGVKD. The CDR3 DNA follows: TGTGCCATCAGAACATTGGTCTACAATGAGCAGTTCTTC. This encodes CAIRTLVYNEQFF.